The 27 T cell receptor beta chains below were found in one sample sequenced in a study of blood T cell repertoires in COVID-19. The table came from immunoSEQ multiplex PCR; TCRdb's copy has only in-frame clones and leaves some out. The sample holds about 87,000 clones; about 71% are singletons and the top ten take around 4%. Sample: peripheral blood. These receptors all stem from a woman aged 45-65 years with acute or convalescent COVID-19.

The DNA of the CDR3 is TGTGCCAGCAGCACCCGAGGTCTTGGGGCCAACGTCCTGACTTTC. Encoded protein: CASSTRGLGANVLTF. This chain joins TRBV11-3 and TRBJ2-6, with unresolved D. Germline CDR1 reads SGHNT; CDR2 reads YENEEA. The CDR3 is 15 residues long. V was trimmed by 5 bases and J by 3 bases, leaving 11 bases between them. Looking up the rest from reference TRBV11-3 and TRBJ2-6 gives the full variable domain: EAGVVQSPRYKIIEKKQPVAFWCNPISGHNTLYWYLQNLGQGPELLIRYENEEAVDDSQLPKDRFSAERLKGVDSTLKIQPAELGDSAVYLCASSTRGLGANVLTFGAGSRLTVL.

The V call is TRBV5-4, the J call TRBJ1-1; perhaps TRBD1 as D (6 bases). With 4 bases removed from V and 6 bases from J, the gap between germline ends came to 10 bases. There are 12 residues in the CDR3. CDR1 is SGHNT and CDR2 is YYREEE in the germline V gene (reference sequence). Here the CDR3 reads CASSATGAEAFF. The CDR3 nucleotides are TGTGCCAGCAGCGCGACAGGAGCTGAAGCTTTCTTT.

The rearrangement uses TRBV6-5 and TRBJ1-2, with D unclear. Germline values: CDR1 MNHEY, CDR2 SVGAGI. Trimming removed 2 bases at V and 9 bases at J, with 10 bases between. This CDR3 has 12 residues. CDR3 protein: CASSYAIGSYTF. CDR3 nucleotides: TGTGCCAGCAGTTACGCTATTGGTAGCTACACCTTC.

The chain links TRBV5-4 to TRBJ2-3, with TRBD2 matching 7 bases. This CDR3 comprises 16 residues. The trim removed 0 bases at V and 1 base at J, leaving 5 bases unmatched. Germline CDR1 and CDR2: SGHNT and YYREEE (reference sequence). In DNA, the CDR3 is TGTGCCAGCAGCTTGGGGGCTAGCGGACGCACAGATACGCAGTATTTT. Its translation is CASSLGASGRTDTQYF.

In nucleotides, the CDR3 is TGTGCCAGCAGTTACGAGGCCAGTAACTATGGCTACACCTTC. It translates to CASSYEASNYGYTF. The rearrangement uses TRBV6-2 or TRBV6-3 and TRBJ1-2; D is unclear. Looked up from germline, CDR1 is MNHEY and CDR2 is SVGEGT. This CDR3 comprises 14 residues. Trimming left V 2 bases short and J 1 base short, with 8 bases between.

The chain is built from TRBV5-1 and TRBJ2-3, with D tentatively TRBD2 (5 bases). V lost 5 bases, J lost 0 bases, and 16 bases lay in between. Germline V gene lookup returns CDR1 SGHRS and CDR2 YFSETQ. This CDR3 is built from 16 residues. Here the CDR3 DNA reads TGCGCCAGCAGTCTAGGAGGCGTCCTAAGCACAGATACGCAGTATTTT. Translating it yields CASSLGGVLSTDTQYF. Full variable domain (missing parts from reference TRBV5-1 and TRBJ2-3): KAGVTQTPRYLIKTRGQQVTLSCSPISGHRSVSWYQQTPGQGLQFLFEYFSETQRNKGNFPGRFSGRQFSNSRSEMNVSTLELGDSALYLCASSLGGVLSTDTQYFGPGTRLTVL.

This CDR3 reads CASSTFDGAGQPQHF. DNA for the CDR3: TGTGCCAGTAGTACCTTCGACGGGGCGGGGCAGCCCCAGCATTTT. The gene calls are TRBV19 and TRBJ1-5; D may be TRBD1 (5 bases). V shed 4 bases and J shed 7 bases, with 17 bases lying between them. From germline, CDR1 is LNHDA and CDR2 SQIVND (reference sequence). The CDR3 spans 15 residues.

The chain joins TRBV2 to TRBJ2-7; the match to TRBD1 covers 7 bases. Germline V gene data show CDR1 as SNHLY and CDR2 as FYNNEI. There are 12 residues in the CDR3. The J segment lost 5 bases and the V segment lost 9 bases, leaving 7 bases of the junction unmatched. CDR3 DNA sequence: TGTGCCAGGGGACAGAGGCTCGACGAGCAGTACTTC. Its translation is CARGQRLDEQYF. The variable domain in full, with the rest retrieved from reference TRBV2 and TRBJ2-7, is EPEVTQTPSHQVTQMGQEVILRCVPISNHLYFYWYRQILGQKVEFLVSFYNNEISEKSEIFDDQFSVERPDGSNFTLKIRSTKLEDSAMYFCARGQRLDEQYFGPGTRLTVT.

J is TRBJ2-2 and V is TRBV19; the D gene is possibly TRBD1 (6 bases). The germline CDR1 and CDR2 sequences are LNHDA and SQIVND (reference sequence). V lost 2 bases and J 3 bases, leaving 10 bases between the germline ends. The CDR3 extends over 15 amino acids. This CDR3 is CASSISGVYTGELFF. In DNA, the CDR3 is TGTGCCAGTAGTATATCAGGGGTATACACCGGGGAGCTGTTTTTT.

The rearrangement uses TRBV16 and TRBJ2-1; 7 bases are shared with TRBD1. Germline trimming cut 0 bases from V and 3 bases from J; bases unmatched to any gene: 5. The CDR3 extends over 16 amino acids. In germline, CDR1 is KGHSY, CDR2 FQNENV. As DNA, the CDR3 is TGTGCCAGCAGCCAATCTAAGGGGGCTGGCTACAATGAGCAGTTCTTC. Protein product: CASSQSKGAGYNEQFF.

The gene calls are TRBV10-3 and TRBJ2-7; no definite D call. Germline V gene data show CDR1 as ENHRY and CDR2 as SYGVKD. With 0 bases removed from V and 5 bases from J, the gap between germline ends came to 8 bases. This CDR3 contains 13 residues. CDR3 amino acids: CAISESRTHEQYF. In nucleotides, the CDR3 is TGTGCCATCAGTGAGTCGCGTACCCACGAGCAGTACTTC.

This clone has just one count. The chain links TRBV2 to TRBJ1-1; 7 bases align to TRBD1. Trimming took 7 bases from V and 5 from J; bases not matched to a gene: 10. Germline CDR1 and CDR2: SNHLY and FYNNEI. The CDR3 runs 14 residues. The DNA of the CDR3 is TGTGCCAGCACCGCGGGAGGGGGCGGGACTGAAGCTTTCTTT. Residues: CASTAGGGGTEAFF.

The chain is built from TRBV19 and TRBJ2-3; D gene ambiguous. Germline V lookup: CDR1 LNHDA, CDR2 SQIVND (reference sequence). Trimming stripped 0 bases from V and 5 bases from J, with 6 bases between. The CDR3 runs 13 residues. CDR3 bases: TGTGCCAGTAGTATAGATCTAGAAGATACGCAGTATTTT. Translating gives CASSIDLEDTQYF.

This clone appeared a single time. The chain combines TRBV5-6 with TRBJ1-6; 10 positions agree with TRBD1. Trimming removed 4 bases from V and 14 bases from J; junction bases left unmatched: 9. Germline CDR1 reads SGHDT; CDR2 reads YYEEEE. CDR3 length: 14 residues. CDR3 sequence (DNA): TGTGCCAGCAGCCGCCGGGACAGGGGAGGGGCCCTCCACTTT. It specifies CASSRRDRGGALHF.

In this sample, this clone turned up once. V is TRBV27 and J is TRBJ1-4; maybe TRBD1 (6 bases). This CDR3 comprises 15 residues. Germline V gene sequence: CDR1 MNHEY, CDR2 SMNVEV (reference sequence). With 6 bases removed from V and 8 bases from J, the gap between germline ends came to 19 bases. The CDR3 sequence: CASRVLGGAGEKLFF. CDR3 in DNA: TGTGCCAGCAGGGTACTTGGGGGGGCGGGCGAAAAACTGTTTTTT.

CDR3: CASSLVRGNEKLFF. The CDR3 DNA reads TGTGCCAGCAGTTTAGTCAGGGGGAATGAAAAACTGTTTTTT. V usage is TRBV27 and J usage is TRBJ1-4, with 7 bases fitting TRBD1. The CDR3 runs to 14 residues. J was trimmed by 5 bases and V by 2 bases; bases with no gene match: 2. The germline CDR1 and CDR2 sequences are MNHEY and SMNVEV (reference sequence).

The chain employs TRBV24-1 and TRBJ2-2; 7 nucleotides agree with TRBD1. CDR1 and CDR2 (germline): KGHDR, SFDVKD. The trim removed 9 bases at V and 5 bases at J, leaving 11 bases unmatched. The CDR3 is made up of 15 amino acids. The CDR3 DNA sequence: TGTGCCACCCGGGACAGCTTTAGGGGGACCGGGGAGCTGTTTTTT. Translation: CATRDSFRGTGELFF.

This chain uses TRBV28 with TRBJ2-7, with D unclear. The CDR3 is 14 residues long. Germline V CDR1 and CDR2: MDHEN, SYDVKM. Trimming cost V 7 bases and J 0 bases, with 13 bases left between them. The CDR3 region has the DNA TGTGCCAGCAAGCAGCGCTCTATCTCCTACGAGCAGTACTTC. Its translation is CASKQRSISYEQYF.

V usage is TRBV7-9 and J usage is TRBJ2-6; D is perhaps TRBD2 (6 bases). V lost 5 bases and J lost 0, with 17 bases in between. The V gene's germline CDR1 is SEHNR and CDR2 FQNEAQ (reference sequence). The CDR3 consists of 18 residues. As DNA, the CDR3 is TGTGCCAGCAGCCGCCGGAGCGGGCTCGCCTCTGGGGCCAACGTCCTGACTTTC. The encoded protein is CASSRRSGLASGANVLTF.

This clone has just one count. CDR3 amino acids: CASSEAWGATNEKLFF. The CDR3 DNA sequence: TGTGCCAGCAGTGAGGCGTGGGGCGCAACTAATGAAAAACTGTTTTTT. The V gene is TRBV6-1, the J gene TRBJ1-4, with a weak D call TRBD1 (5 bases). V lost 3 bases, J lost 0 bases, and 11 bases lay in between. Germline CDR1 reads MNHNS; CDR2 reads SASEGT. The CDR3 is 16 residues long.

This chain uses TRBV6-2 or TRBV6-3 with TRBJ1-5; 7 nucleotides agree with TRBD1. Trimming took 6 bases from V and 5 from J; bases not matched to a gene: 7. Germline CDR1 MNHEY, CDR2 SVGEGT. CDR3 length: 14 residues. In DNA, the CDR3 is TGTGCCAGCAGCTCGTTACAGGGGTATCAGCCCCAGCATTTT. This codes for CASSSLQGYQPQHF.

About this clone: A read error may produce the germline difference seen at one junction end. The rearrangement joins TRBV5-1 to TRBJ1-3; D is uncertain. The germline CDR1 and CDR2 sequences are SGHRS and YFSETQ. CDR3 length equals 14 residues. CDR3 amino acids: CVSSLNTQGNTIYF. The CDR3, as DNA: TGCGTCAGCAGCCTGAACACACAAGGAAACACCATATATTTT.

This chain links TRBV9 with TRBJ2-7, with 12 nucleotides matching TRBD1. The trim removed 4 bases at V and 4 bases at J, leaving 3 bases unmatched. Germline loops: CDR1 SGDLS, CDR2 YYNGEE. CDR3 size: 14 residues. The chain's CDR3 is CASSPGQGAYEQYF. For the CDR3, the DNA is TGTGCCAGCAGCCCGGGACAGGGGGCTTACGAGCAGTACTTC.

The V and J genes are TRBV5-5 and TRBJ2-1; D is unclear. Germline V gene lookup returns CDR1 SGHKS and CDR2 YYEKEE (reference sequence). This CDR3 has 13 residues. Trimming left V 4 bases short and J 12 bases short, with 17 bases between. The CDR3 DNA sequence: TGTGCCAGCAGCCTGCCCCCTACCCGTGTGCAGTTCTTC. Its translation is CASSLPPTRVQFF.

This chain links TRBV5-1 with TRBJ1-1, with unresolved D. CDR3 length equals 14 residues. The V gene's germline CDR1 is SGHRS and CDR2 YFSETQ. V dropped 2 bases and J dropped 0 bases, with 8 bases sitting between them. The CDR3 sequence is CASSFEYLNTEAFF. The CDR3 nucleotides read TGCGCCAGCAGCTTCGAGTATTTGAACACTGAAGCTTTCTTT.

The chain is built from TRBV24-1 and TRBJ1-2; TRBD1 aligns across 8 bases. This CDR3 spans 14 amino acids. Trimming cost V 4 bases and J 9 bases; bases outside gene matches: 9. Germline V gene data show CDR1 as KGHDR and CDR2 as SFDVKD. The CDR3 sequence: CATSDSTGGRSYTF. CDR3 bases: TGTGCCACCAGTGACTCTACAGGGGGACGGAGCTACACCTTC.

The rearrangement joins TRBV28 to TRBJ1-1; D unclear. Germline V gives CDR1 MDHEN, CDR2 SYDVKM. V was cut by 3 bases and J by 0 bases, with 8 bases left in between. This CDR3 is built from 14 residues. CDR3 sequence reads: CASSLGLMNTEAFF. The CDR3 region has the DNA TGTGCCAGCAGTTTGGGCCTCATGAACACTGAAGCTTTCTTT.